This T cell receptor (beta chain) was documented in a study of cytomegalovirus exposure and HLA in healthy donors. The donors were part of the roughly 110-subject validation cohort, which stood apart from the approximately 700-subject first cohort. Germline V gene data show CDR1 as LNHDA and CDR2 as SQIVND (reference sequence). V was shortened by 6 bases and J by 0 bases, with 15 bases between the two germline ends. The CDR3 runs 16 residues. Sequencing was performed with immunoSEQ multiplex PCR; in TCRdb, only in-frame clones are kept and a portion is missing. The sample consists of 100,000 to 150,000 clones, roughly 89% of them appearing once.

The sample consisted of PBMCs. The receptor was isolated from a woman under 30 in good health and CMV-seronegative. The genes are TRBV19 and TRBJ1-3; D possibly corresponds to TRBD1 (5 bases). CDR3 loop: CASRQVDSHSGNTIYF. CDR3 in DNA: TGTGCCAGTAGACAAGTAGACAGCCACTCTGGAAACACCATATATTTT.